This TCR beta chain was obtained from a study of T cells in women clearing cervical HPV infection. About the research overall: Cases: HPV16-related CIN3 or worse on histology, 2 invasive cancers. Case blood was drawn a median roughly 150 days after lesion detection. With HLA typing for only a few women, HLA confounding remains possible. Notes on the study in general: Unknown T-cell numbers per sample may underlie the richness differences.

Profiling relied on immunoSEQ multiplex PCR, and the TCRdb table lists in-frame clones only, not all of them. Here the sample table reports about 35,000 clones. Of note for this clone: Its specificity is unknown. The read stops 3 residues short of the end of the CDR3; the missing end is completed from the germline J gene.

Trimming pared 2 bases from V and 5 bases from J, leaving 12 bases between. The CDR3 has 13 residues. The germline V gene encodes CDR1 GTSNPN and CDR2 SVGIG (reference sequence). The V call is TRBV30, the J call TRBJ1-1, with TRBD1 as a possible D gene (5 bases). The specimen was blood buffy coat. The TCR was taken from a woman between 18 and 70 years old with a cervical HPV16 infection that either progressed to CIN3+ or cleared (not recorded which). The CDR3 loop reads CAWSLMQGTEAFF. The CDR3 bases that were read are TGTGCCTGGAGTCTGATGCAGGGAACTGAA.